This TCR beta chain was sequenced during a study of cytomegalovirus exposure and HLA in healthy donors. Whole-study results and caveats: The authors listed 180 or so TCR beta chains as cytomegalovirus-associated.

With respect to this clone: No antigen is known for it.

Data came from immunoSEQ multiplex PCR; TCRdb stores just in-frame clones and leaves some out. This table holds more than 200,000 clones, roughly 91% found once. The donors belonged to the approximately 120-subject validation cohort, separate from the approximately 700-subject first cohort. The V gene's germline CDR1 is SQVTM and CDR2 ANQGSEA. Trimming removed 7 bases from V and 5 bases from J, with 9 bases in between. There are 11 residues in the CDR3. Material: PBMCs. The J gene is TRBJ2-1, the V gene TRBV29-1; D unresolved. The clonotype was recovered from a woman between 25 and 40 years old in good health and CMV-seronegative. The CDR3 DNA reads TGCAGCGCCCTACGGGACAATGAGCAGTTCTTC. Translated: CSALRDNEQFF.